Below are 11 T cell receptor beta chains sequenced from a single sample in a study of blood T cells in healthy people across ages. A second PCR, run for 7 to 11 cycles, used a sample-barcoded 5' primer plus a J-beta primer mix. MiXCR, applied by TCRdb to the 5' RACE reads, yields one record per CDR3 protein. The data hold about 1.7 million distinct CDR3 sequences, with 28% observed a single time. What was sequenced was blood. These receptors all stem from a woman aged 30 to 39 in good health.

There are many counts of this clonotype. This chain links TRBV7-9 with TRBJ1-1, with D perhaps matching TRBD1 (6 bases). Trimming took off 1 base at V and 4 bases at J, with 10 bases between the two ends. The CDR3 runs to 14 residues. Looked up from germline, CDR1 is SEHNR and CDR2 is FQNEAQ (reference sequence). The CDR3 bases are TGTGCCAGCAGCTTAGAAGGGGGGGTCACTGAAGCTTTCTTT. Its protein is CASSLEGGVTEAFF. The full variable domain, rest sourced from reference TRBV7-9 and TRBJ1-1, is DTGVSQNPRHKITKRGQNVTFRCDPISEHNRLYWYRQTLGQGPEFLTYFQNEAQLEKSRLLSDRFSAERPKGSFSTLEIQRTEQGDSAMYLCASSLEGGVTEAFFGQGTRLTVV.

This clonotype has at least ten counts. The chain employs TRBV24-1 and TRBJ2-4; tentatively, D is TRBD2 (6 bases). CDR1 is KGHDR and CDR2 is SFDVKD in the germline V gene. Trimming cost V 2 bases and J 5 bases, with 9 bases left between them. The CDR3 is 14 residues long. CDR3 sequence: CATSDSGGENIQYF. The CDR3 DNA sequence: TGTGCCACCAGTGATTCCGGCGGGGAAAACATTCAGTACTTC.

The CDR3, as DNA: TGTGCCAGCAGCGAGTACAGGGACCCTGGGGCCAACGTCCTGACTTTC. This sequence encodes CASSEYRDPGANVLTF. J is TRBJ2-6 and V is TRBV9; TRBD1 is a possible D gene (6 bases). V lost 3 bases and J 2 bases, leaving 12 bases between the germline ends. The CDR3 contains 16 residues. The germline V gene encodes CDR1 SGDLS and CDR2 YYNGEE.

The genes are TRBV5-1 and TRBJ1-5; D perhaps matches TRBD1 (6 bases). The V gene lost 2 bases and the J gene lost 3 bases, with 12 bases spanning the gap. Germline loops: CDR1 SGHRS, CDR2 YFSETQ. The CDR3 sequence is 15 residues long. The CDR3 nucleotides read TGCGCCAGCAGCTTACAGGGAACCTCCAATCAGCCCCAGCATTTT. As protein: CASSLQGTSNQPQHF.

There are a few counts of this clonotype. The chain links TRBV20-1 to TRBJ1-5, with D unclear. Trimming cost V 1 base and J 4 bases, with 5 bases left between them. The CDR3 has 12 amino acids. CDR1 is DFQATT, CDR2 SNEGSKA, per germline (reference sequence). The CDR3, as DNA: TGCAGTGCTAGAGTGGAGAATCAGCCCCAGCATTTT. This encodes CSARVENQPQHF.

The CDR3 protein is CASSQERGPYTDTQYF. The CDR3 nucleotides are TGTGCCAGCAGCCAAGAAAGGGGGCCCTACACAGATACGCAGTATTTT. The chain links TRBV3-1 to TRBJ2-3; TRBD1 matches 7 bases. The CDR3 spans 16 residues. Germline CDR1 LGHDT, CDR2 YNNKEL (reference sequence). J gave up 2 bases and V 0 bases, and 5 bases lay outside the gene matches.

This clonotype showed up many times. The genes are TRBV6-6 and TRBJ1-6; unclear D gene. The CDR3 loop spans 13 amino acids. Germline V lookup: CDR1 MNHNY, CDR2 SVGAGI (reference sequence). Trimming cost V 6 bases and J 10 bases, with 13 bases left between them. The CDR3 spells CASRSGEGSPLHF. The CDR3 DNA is TGTGCCAGCAGATCCGGGGAAGGATCACCCCTCCACTTT.

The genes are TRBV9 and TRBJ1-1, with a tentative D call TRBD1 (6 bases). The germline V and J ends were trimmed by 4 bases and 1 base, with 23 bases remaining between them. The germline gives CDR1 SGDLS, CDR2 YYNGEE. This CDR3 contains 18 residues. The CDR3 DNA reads TGTGCCAGCAGCCCTTTTAAGGTGGGGGGCGGAAAGAACACTGAAGCTTTCTTT. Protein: CASSPFKVGGGKNTEAFF.

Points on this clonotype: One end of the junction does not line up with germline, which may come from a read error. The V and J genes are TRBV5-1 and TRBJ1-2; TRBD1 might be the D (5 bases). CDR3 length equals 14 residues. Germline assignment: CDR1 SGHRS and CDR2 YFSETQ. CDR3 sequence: CAGSPGLSNYGYTF. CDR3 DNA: TGCGCCGGCAGCCCGGGGCTCTCTAACTATGGCTACACCTTC.

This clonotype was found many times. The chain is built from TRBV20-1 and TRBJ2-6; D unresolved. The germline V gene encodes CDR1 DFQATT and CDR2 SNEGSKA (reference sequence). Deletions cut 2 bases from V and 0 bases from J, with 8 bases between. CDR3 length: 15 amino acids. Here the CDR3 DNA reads TGCAGTGCTAGACTTCCCAGCTCTGGGGCCAACGTCCTGACTTTC. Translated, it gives CSARLPSSGANVLTF.

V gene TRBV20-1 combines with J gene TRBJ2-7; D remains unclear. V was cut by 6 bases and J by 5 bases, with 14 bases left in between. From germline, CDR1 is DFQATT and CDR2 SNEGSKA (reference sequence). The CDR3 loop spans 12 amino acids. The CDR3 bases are TGCAGTGCCGACGACATAGCAAACGAGCAGTACTTC. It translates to CSADDIANEQYF.